These 10 T cell receptor beta chains were all obtained from the same sample, sequenced in a study of T cell clones after liver transplantation. The method was immunoSEQ multiplex PCR; TCRdb's version includes in-frame clones alone and lacks a portion of them. Of approximately 65,000 clones in the sample, approximately 92% were seen once. The material was CD4+ T cells from blood, obtained roughly 26 months after liver transplant. These receptors were obtained from a human patient who received a liver transplant. The graft donor may have given rise to some T cells.

The chain has TRBV5-4 and TRBJ2-3, with D unresolved. The V and J ends lost 0 bases and 2 bases respectively, with 10 bases between them. The CDR3 contains 15 residues. Germline lookup yields CDR1 SGHNT and CDR2 YYREEE (reference sequence). CDR3 residues: CASSLDPGFTDTQYF. CDR3 in DNA: TGTGCCAGCAGCTTGGATCCAGGATTCACAGATACGCAGTATTTT.

The V call is TRBV11-2, the J call TRBJ1-5, with D tentatively TRBD1 (5 bases). Trimming removed 2 bases from V and 3 bases from J, with 11 bases in between. This CDR3 has 15 amino acids. Germline CDR1 reads SGHAT; CDR2 reads FQNNGV. CDR3 bases: TGTGCCAGCAGCTTATGTCCCAGGGACAATCAGCCCCAGCATTTT. This gives the protein CASSLCPRDNQPQHF. Full variable domain (missing parts from reference TRBV11-2 and TRBJ1-5): EAGVAQSPRYKIIEKRQSVAFWCNPISGHATLYWYQQILGQGPKLLIQFQNNGVVDDSQLPKDRFSAERLKGVDSTLKIQPAKLEDSAVYLCASSLCPRDNQPQHFGDGTRLSIL.

The chain's CDR3 is CAIDPGMGEQYF. CDR3 nucleotides: TGTGCCATCGATCCGGGAATGGGCGAGCAGTACTTC. The rearrangement links TRBV10-3 to TRBJ2-7; weak D call: TRBD2 (5 bases). CDR3 length: 12 amino acids. Trimming took off 8 bases at V and 6 bases at J, with 14 bases between the two ends. Germline V CDR1 and CDR2: ENHRY, SYGVKD.

This rearrangement joins TRBV30 to TRBJ1-2; D is unclear. Germline CDR1 is GTSNPN and CDR2 is SVGIG (reference sequence). CDR3 length: 15 amino acids. V was pared by 2 bases and J by 4 bases, with 17 bases between. The CDR3 loop reads CAWSFTVAGPYGYTF. CDR3 nucleotide sequence: TGTGCCTGGAGTTTTACCGTGGCAGGTCCCTATGGCTACACCTTC.

CDR3 DNA sequence: TGTGCCAGCAGCACTGATAACTATGGCTACACCTTC. Amino acid sequence: CASSTDNYGYTF. The chain links TRBV5-4 to TRBJ1-2; D gene unclear. Trimming cost V 4 bases and J 1 base, with 5 bases left between them. CDR3 size: 12 residues. Germline CDR1 SGHNT, CDR2 YYREEE (reference sequence).

The sample holds one count of this clone. This sequence joins TRBV30 and TRBJ2-5; tentatively, D is TRBD2 (8 bases). From germline, CDR1 is GTSNPN and CDR2 SVGIG (reference sequence). The CDR3 is made up of 16 amino acids. Trimming removed 7 bases from V and 5 bases from J, with 26 bases in between. The CDR3 spells CALTGTSAGGFETQYF. In DNA form, the CDR3 reads TGTGCCTTGACAGGGACATCGGCGGGAGGTTTTGAGACCCAGTACTTC.

The chain combines TRBV4-2 with TRBJ2-5; possible D gene TRBD2, 6 bases. CDR1 and CDR2 from the germline V gene are LGHNA and YNFKEQ. The CDR3 is 15 residues long. V was clipped by 4 bases and J by 3 bases, with 15 bases between them. The CDR3 sequence: CASSLPGGLEETQYF. DNA for the CDR3: TGTGCCAGCAGCCTGCCCGGGGGACTTGAAGAGACCCAGTACTTC.

CDR3 residues: CATSAAGGPGDTQYF. The CDR3 DNA reads as TGTGCCACCAGTGCAGCGGGAGGGCCAGGAGATACGCAGTATTTT. V and J are TRBV15 and TRBJ2-3; 10 nucleotides match TRBD2. The V gene end was trimmed by 6 bases and the J gene end by 5 bases; junction bases not matched to a gene: 8. Germline lookup yields CDR1 LNHNV and CDR2 YYDKDF (reference sequence). There are 15 residues in the CDR3.

The chain has TRBV5-4 and TRBJ1-5; D is unclear. Germline values: CDR1 SGHNT, CDR2 YYREEE (reference sequence). Deletions cut 3 bases from V and 4 bases from J, with 8 bases between. The CDR3 length is 13 residues. The CDR3 loop reads CASSSGPNQPQHF. For the CDR3, the DNA is TGTGCCAGCAGCTCGGGCCCAAATCAGCCCCAGCATTTT.

To note about this clone: An end of the junction does not agree with germline; a read error may underlie this. This chain connects TRBV7-7 to TRBJ2-2; weak D call: TRBD2 (6 bases). The CDR3 runs to 15 residues. Germline V gene data show CDR1 as SSHAT and CDR2 as FNYEAQ (reference sequence). CDR3 protein: CASSLVAANTGELFF. The CDR3 nucleotides read TGTGCTAGCAGCTTGGTAGCGGCGAACACCGGGGAGCTGTTTTTT.